The TCR beta chain described here comes from a study of cytomegalovirus exposure and HLA in healthy donors (dated by TCRdb to about 2017). Turning to the overall study: In an earlier analysis of under 600 of the donors, 250 to 350 Gb of sequence data and some 100 million unique TCR beta sequences from 180 million or so T cells were reported. Of the approximately 400 genotyped donors, less than 90% were placed in the genetic ancestry cluster associated with self-reported Caucasian donors. Typing coverage varied by locus: roughly 620-640 donors for A, B, C, DRB1 and DQB1; roughly 510 for DQA1; about 600 for DPA1; around 490 for DPB1. Several DR-DQ haplotypes were treated as single units for association and clustering because of strong linkage in the cohort. The study was designed to test whether signatures of past pathogen exposure could be identified by cataloging public T cell receptors. All discovery cohort repertoires had been generated using a single sequencing platform. Besides the first cohort of hundreds of subjects, a separate validation cohort made up of over 100 different subjects was used. The study used immunosequencing to profile the T cell repertoires of around 600 subjects and linked those repertoires to cytomegalovirus serostatus. To predict cytomegalovirus infection status, the study brought together high-throughput TCR immunosequencing, statistical association of individual TCRs with disease status, and machine learning. Roughly 300 gigabases of sequencing data and approximately 85 million unique TCR sequences were included in an early release covering about 700 HLA-typed donors. Alongside the repertoire data, information on donor age, sex, ethnicity and CMV serostatus was compiled. In a later analysis, previously published TCR beta repertoires from 666 donors were re-analyzed and high-resolution HLA genotyping was added so that TCR occurrence patterns could be studied. Among around 400 genotyped donors of the cohort, an average of roughly 230,000 unique TCR beta nucleotide sequences was sequenced per donor, of which roughly 18% were non-productive. A later genetic analysis used genome-wide SNP genotypes for about three fifths of the 666 donors, treating that subset as a discovery cohort. In an earlier analysis of roughly 580 of the donors, high-throughput TCR beta sequencing was used to judge whether each TCR beta V gene segment behaved as functional or pseudogenic. Both class I and class II loci were covered by HLA typing, at four-digit resolution. In the later analysis, no new phenotypic data were used to find candidate immune exposures; instead, reliance was placed on TCR beta sequences and their occurrence across donors. Broader findings and caveats from the paper: The study gave a list of about 150 TCR beta chains associated with cytomegalovirus. A later analysis found that most CMV-associated TCR beta chains appeared HLA-restricted, with HLA associations seemingly driven largely by CMV exposure. The classifier was reported to diagnose cytomegalovirus status with high specificity and sensitivity in both the original and validation cohorts. Broadly in line with IMGT annotations, most TCR beta V segments showed up in productive rearrangements about 90% or about 30% of the time in an earlier analysis of about 500 of the donors. Because the 87-base-pair reads could not distinguish some IMGT-functional V segments, including TRBV6-2 and TRBV6-3, those segments were excluded. In a later analysis, HLA-associated TCR beta chains were found to be more clonally expanded and to have lower generation probabilities than equally common non-associated chains. It was suggested by the authors that the approach could potentially be generalized to other disease states and immunological phenotypes. A later genetic analysis associated a missense DCLRE1C variant with V-gene and J-gene trimming of TCR beta chains, and an independent cohort replicated the association. A later genetic analysis reported fewer N-insertions in productive TCRs among donors in an Asian-associated ancestry cluster than the roughly 700-donor mean. According to a later analysis, TCR association rates differed among HLA loci, with DRB1 alleles showing the most associated TCRs and HLA-C alleles showing the fewest. Assigning TCR associations to individual alleles was difficult when HLA alleles, especially DR and DQ, strongly co-occurred. A group of highly shared sequence variants was considered likely to be a technical artifact of the sequencing pipeline. Only TCR beta chains were sequenced in this cohort, and the absence of alpha or paired-chain data limited detectable features. Because HLA typing was missing for some donors at each locus, association tests included only the typed subset. CMV serostatus was the only immune exposure information available for the cohort. In a later analysis, around 15,000 TCR beta sequences were associated with specific HLA alleles at a false discovery rate of 0.05. Linkage disequilibrium might explain the correlated functional status among segregating V segments, but an unknown experimental factor could not be ruled out. Because counts were too low, about 15 rarely observed V segments, including chromosome 9 orphons, were left out of the earlier analysis of roughly 600 of the donors. Sequencing depth was assumed to be roughly uniform across donors in the presence/absence analyses, though that assumption may not hold. In vitro tests confirmed that a few of the cytomegalovirus-associated TCR beta chains recognize cytomegalovirus antigens. While some public TCRs were present in many individuals, most TCR sequences turned up only very rarely across donors. In a later analysis, several top co-occurrence clusters were reported to appear linked to parvovirus B19, influenza, CMV and Epstein-Barr virus. A further reported finding was that TCR beta sequences accurately predicted the HLA-A and HLA-B alleles for most subjects in the first cohort.

The library relied on the immunoSEQ multiplex PCR assay. For the multiplex PCR, a mixture combining 60 forward primers for TCR Vbeta segments and 13 reverse primers for TCR Jbeta segments was used. A multiplex PCR assay on genomic DNA amplified the CDR3 region of rearranged TCR beta genes. The amplified TCR beta libraries were sequenced on the Illumina HiSeq System as 87-base-pair reads. The paper's data handling went like this. A later analysis tallied roughly 80 million unique TCR beta chains across the 700 or so repertoires, and some 10 million of those chains were shared by two or more donors. A nearest-neighbor algorithm error-corrected the raw reads and collapsed the reads into unique sequences, merging closely related sequences to remove PCR and sequencing errors. Alignment of CDR3 sequences to IMGT reference sequences was used to assign V, D and J gene segments. For a sequence to be retained, at least a six-nucleotide match to both a V gene segment and a J gene segment was required. A rearrangement was called productive if the CDR3 had no stop codons and remained in frame with V and J, and every other rearrangement was called non-productive. CDR3 was defined by IMGT convention, running from the second conserved V-encoded cysteine to the conserved J-encoded phenylalanine. The earlier analysis of 550 to 650 of the donors excluded any sequence lacking an unambiguous match to a single V gene segment. An earlier analysis of 550 to 650 of the donors classified V segments as functional when productive rearrangements were above 56.7% and as segregating when the standard deviation between donors was above 5%. To diagnose cytomegalovirus status from the catalog of TCR beta chain sequences, a statistical classification framework was built. A later analysis assigned V and J genes by comparing TCR nucleotide sequences with IMGT/GENE-DB human TR gene sequences. Using the TCRdist pipeline, a later analysis assigned CDR3 sequences along with most-parsimonious VDJ recombination scenarios. In a later analysis, each TCR beta chain was defined by its CDR3 amino acid sequence together with its V-gene family, and reads without a unique V-gene family were excluded. A later analysis removed 550 to 700 highly shared, low-generation-probability nucleotide sequences to deal with suspected cross-contamination and a sequencing artifact. In a later analysis, a clonal expansion index was calculated for each public chain from normalized within-repertoire ranks of inferred template counts. A later analysis computed generation probabilities with a VDJ recombination model fitted to out-of-frame rearrangements, and checked the results against IGoR. In a later analysis, TCR-TCR, TCR-HLA and TCR-CMV co-occurrence was scored with hypergeometric tests, and a repertoire-size bias correction was applied to TCR pairs. To estimate false discovery rates, a later analysis permuted the HLA or CMV assignments 20 times. In a later analysis, co-occurring TCRs were grouped with DBSCAN, and TCRdist sequence similarity was added when clustering was performed within HLA-allele-positive subsets. Repertoires with fewer than 30,000 or more than 120,000 public chains, plus five repertoires with anomalous nucleotide sharing, were excluded from co-occurrence clustering. The immuneACCESS repertoire file appears here via TCRdb, limited to in-frame rearrangements. These files lack a portion of the clones; in checked studies, under half of the deficit traces to unresolved V genes, and the cause of the others is not known. For V, J and clone size, that table is used; D and trimming come from the DNA. The table for this sample lists 90,000 to 140,000 clones; 60% to 85% of them were counted only once. The top ten clonotypes cover 1% to 1.5% of the sample.

The cohort consisted of 666 healthy bone marrow donors. Cohort members were all nominally healthy when sampled, although unrecorded immune exposures were likely present. The donor tested CMV seronegative and was one of the 352 seronegative cohort members. Every donor gave a peripheral blood sample, and the peripheral blood mononuclear cells from that sample were used for TCR beta sequencing. Genomic DNA extraction from the blood cell samples was performed with the Qiagen DNeasy Blood Extraction Kit. A word on this clone: No antigen is known for it. Qualities for individual bases were not recorded, and no much larger clone is one base off.

Reading the germline V gene gives CDR1 SGHRS and CDR2 YFSETQ. V and J are truncated by 4 bases and 0 bases respectively, leaving an intervening sequence of 8 bases. There are 14 amino acids in the CDR3, from cysteine to phenylalanine inclusive. The read is trimmed to its CDR3 DNA, 42 bases read in frame from base 1. The source material was PBMCs. The chain uses TRBV5-1 and TRBJ1-3; TRBD1 is a possible D gene, resting on 5 matching bases. The TCR comes from a man aged 35 to 55 in good health and CMV-seronegative. CDR3 sequence: CASSRQSSGNTIYF. The DNA sequence is given as TGCGCCAGCAGCCGACAGAGCTCTGGAAACACCATATATTTT.